These T cell receptor beta chains were read from a single sample in a study of spatial heterogeneity in lung cancer. Via MiXCR, TCRdb re-called the 5' RACE reads, giving one row per CDR3 protein. The sample yields about 10,000 distinct CDR3 sequences, 6.1% seen once. This sample comprised normal lung tissue next to the tumor, obtained at surgery. These receptors were obtained from a male donor with early-stage non-small cell lung cancer. Both conserved end residues are part of each CDR3. D genes are given only for firm matches. Rows give clone size only sometimes, using once, few, many, or a class for an expanded clone.

j_call v_call clone_size d_call cdr3_length cdr3_aa cdr3_nt
TRBJ2-5 TRBV20-1 few - 15 CSARDQVSGIETQYF TGCAGTGCTAGAGATCAGGTATCAGGAATTGAGACCCAGTACTTC
TRBJ1-6 TRBV27 many TRBD1 15 CASSTGTGVNSPLHF TGTGCCAGCAGTACTGGGACAGGGGTGAATTCACCCCTCCACTTT
TRBJ2-2 TRBV6-5 few - 12 CASISRNGELFF TGTGCCAGCATTTCCAGGAACGGGGAGCTGTTTTTT
TRBJ1-1 TRBV29-1 many - 13 CSVDLGRNTEAFF TGCAGCGTTGATCTCGGAAGGAACACTGAAGCTTTCTTT
TRBJ1-1 TRBV20-1 many - 14 CSVPRGNRNTEAFF TGCAGTGTCCCACGTGGGAACAGGAACACTGAAGCTTTCTTT
TRBJ1-3 TRBV28 many - 16 CASSIPRTGRGNTIYF TGTGCCAGCAGTATACCCCGGACCGGCCGGGGAAACACCATATATTTT
TRBJ2-5 TRBV29-1 medium-sized - 14 CSVEGWGVEETQYF TGCAGCGTTGAAGGCTGGGGCGTCGAAGAGACCCAGTACTTC
TRBJ1-1 TRBV20-1 - TRBD1 13 CSAVPGGLTEAFF TGCAGTGCCGTACCAGGGGGCCTAACTGAAGCTTTCTTT
TRBJ2-7 TRBV7-3 medium-sized - 13 CASSLGGRNEQYF TGTGCCAGCAGCTTAGGAGGGAGGAACGAGCAGTACTTC
TRBJ2-1 TRBV7-8 many - 14 CASSLLNLWNEQFF TGTGCCAGCAGCTTATTGAATCTGTGGAATGAGCAGTTCTTC
TRBJ1-6 TRBV25-1 many - 15 CASSDTATYNSPLHF TGTGCCAGCAGTGATACAGCTACTTATAATTCACCCCTCCACTTT
TRBJ2-6 TRBV28 many - 16 CASSSPGRSGANVLTF TGTGCCAGCAGTTCCCCGGGCCGTTCTGGGGCCAACGTCCTGACTTTC
TRBJ2-2 TRBV5-1 many TRBD2 17 CASSPGRAGVITGELFF TGCGCCAGCAGCCCGGGACGTGCGGGGGTGATCACCGGGGAGCTGTTTTTT
TRBJ2-4 TRBV7-2 many - 13 CASSRNTKNIQYF TGTGCCAGCAGCCGGAATACCAAAAACATTCAGTACTTC
TRBJ2-1 TRBV9 many - 15 CASSPSTGPYNEQFF TGTGCCAGCAGCCCATCGACTGGCCCCTACAATGAGCAGTTCTTC
TRBJ2-2 TRBV4-3 - TRBD1 16 CASSQTLDRGSGDLFF TGCGCCAGCAGCCAAACCCTGGACAGGGGAAGCGGGGACCTGTTTTTT
TRBJ2-3 TRBV7-9 many - 17 CASSLAVRGSRTDTQYF TGTGCCAGCAGCTTAGCTGTCCGAGGGTCCCGCACAGATACGCAGTATTTT
TRBJ1-2 TRBV6-2/TRBV6-3 many - 14 CASSWVRGPYGYTF TGTGCCAGCAGTTGGGTTCGGGGTCCCTATGGCTACACCTTC
TRBJ2-2 TRBV7-8 medium-sized TRBD1 17 CASSAYRGRSNTGELFF TGTGCCAGCAGCGCCTACAGGGGGCGGAGTAACACCGGGGAGCTGTTTTTT